This is a list of T cell receptor beta chains from one sample in a study of Ad26.COV2.S vaccination and SARS-CoV-2 variants. Sequencing used immunoSEQ multiplex PCR; TCRdb keeps in-frame clones, though not all of them. This repertoire shows hundreds of thousands of clones, 70% to 90% found once; its top ten account for about 1.5%. Sequencing used peripheral blood, obtained in a trial of Ad26.COV2.S vaccine versus placebo. All receptors derive from a person aged 18-65 years who received the Ad26.COV2.S COVID-19 vaccine or a placebo. Each CDR3 is given with its conserved first and last residue. D genes are given only for firm matches. Only some rows state a clone size, as once, few, many or a class for expanded clones.

J | V | D | size | CDR3 | DNA
TRBJ1-4 | TRBV30 | NA | NA | CAWEASGREKLFF | NA
TRBJ2-3 | TRBV7-3 | NA | few | CASSPGPGDPDTQYF | TGTGCCAGCAGCCCCGGACCAGGGGACCCAGATACGCAGTATTTT
TRBJ1-4 | TRBV6-1 | TRBD1 | NA | CASSERQGDVTNEKLFF | TGTGCCAGCAGTGAACGACAGGGGGATGTAACTAATGAAAAACTGTTTTTT
TRBJ2-5 | TRBV18 | TRBD1 | NA | CASSHRDRRETQYF | TGTGCCAGCTCACATAGGGACAGGAGAGAGACCCAGTACTTC
TRBJ2-3 | TRBV19 | NA | NA | CASSAPEGRRGPPLAQYF | TGTGCCAGTAGTGCCCCGGAGGGCCGAAGGGGCCCACCGTTGGCGCAGTATTTT
TRBJ1-1 | TRBV7-2 | NA | NA | CASSSLGHLNTEAFF | TGTGCCAGCAGCTCCTTGGGACACCTGAACACTGAAGCTTTCTTT
TRBJ2-2 | TRBV15 | NA | once | CATSSDGEARELFF | TGTGCCACCAGCAGTGATGGGGAGGCCCGGGAGCTGTTTTTT
TRBJ2-1 | TRBV24-1 | NA | once | CATSDEAGSSYNEQFF | TGTGCCACCAGTGACGAGGCGGGGAGCTCCTACAATGAGCAGTTCTTC
TRBJ1-4 | TRBV10-3 | NA | NA | CAISQGHEELFF | TGTGCCATCTCACAGGGCCATGAGGAACTGTTTTTT
TRBJ2-7 | TRBV10-3 | NA | NA | CAISDLGTSSYEQYF | TGTGCCATCAGTGATTTGGGGACCAGCTCCTACGAGCAGTACTTC
TRBJ2-7 | TRBV9 | TRBD1 | NA | CASSGTGVEQYF | TGTGCCAGCAGCGGTACAGGGGTCGAGCAGTACTTC
TRBJ2-2 | TRBV18 | NA | NA | CASSPLWRENTGELFF | TGTGCCAGCTCACCACTCTGGCGGGAGAACACCGGGGAGCTGTTTTTT
TRBJ1-4 | TRBV4-2 | NA | NA | CASSQEWLPGEKLFF | TGTGCCAGCAGCCAAGAGTGGCTCCCTGGTGAAAAACTGTTTTTT
TRBJ2-2 | TRBV5-1 | NA | NA | CASSLTLAAGELFF | TGCGCCAGCAGCTTAACACTAGCAGCCGGGGAGCTGTTTTTT
TRBJ2-1 | TRBV5-1 | NA | NA | CASSLAWDNEQFF | TGCGCCAGCAGCTTGGCGTGGGACAATGAGCAGTTCTTC
TRBJ2-3 | TRBV21-1 | NA | NA | CASSKEGRDTQYF | TGTGCCAGCAGCAAAGAGGGTAGAGATACGCAGTATTTT
TRBJ2-7 | TRBV3-1/TRBV3-2 | NA | NA | CASSQWYSYEQYF | TGTGCCAGCAGCCAATGGTACAGCTACGAGCAGTACTTC
TRBJ1-3 | TRBV30 | NA | NA | CAWSVGSGNTIYF | TGTGCCTGGAGTGTGGGCTCTGGAAACACCATATATTTT
TRBJ1-2 | TRBV18 | NA | NA | CASSPLSPDLGGYTF | TGTGCCAGCTCACCTTTAAGTCCAGATCTTGGTGGCTACACCTTC
TRBJ1-5 | TRBV18 | NA | NA | CASSTDANSNQPQHF | TGTGCCAGCTCGACGGATGCGAATAGCAATCAGCCCCAGCATTTT
TRBJ2-7 | TRBV27 | NA | NA | CASNPWPQGSYEQYF | TGTGCCAGCAACCCCTGGCCCCAGGGGTCCTACGAGCAGTACTTC
TRBJ2-1 | TRBV5-1 | NA | NA | CASSRDTFYNEQFF | TGCGCCAGCAGTCGGGACACCTTCTACAATGAGCAGTTCTTC
TRBJ2-7 | TRBV5-1 | TRBD1 | few | CASSPRTGFSYEQYF | TGCGCCAGCAGCCCCAGGACAGGGTTCTCCTACGAGCAGTACTTC
TRBJ2-7 | TRBV5-1 | NA | NA | CASRRGTNEQYF | TGCGCCAGCAGGAGGGGAACCAACGAGCAGTACTTC
TRBJ2-1 | TRBV18 | NA | NA | CASSPPSYNEQFF | TGTGCCAGCTCACCCCCATCCTACAATGAGCAGTTCTTC
TRBJ1-6 | TRBV4-3 | TRBD1 | NA | CASSHDQAGGVWSPLHF | TGCGCCAGCAGCCATGACCAGGCAGGGGGCGTTTGGTCACCCCTCCACTTT
TRBJ2-7 | TRBV24-1 | TRBD1 | NA | CATSVGDRAYEQYF | TGTGCCACCAGTGTAGGGGACAGGGCCTACGAGCAGTACTTC
TRBJ2-7 | TRBV6-5 | TRBD1 | NA | CASSWGTGLNYEQYF | TGTGCCAGCAGTTGGGGGACAGGGCTGAACTACGAGCAGTACTTC
TRBJ1-3 | TRBV7-9 | NA | once | CASSPLGFSGNTIYF | TGTGCCAGCAGCCCCCTGGGATTCTCTGGAAACACCATATATTTT
TRBJ1-1 | TRBV7-3 | NA | NA | CASSLSENTEAFF | TGTGCCAGCAGCTTATCGGAGAACACTGAAGCTTTCTTT
TRBJ1-6 | TRBV7-2 | TRBD1 | few | CASTLVGTGNSPLHF | TGTGCCAGCACCTTAGTGGGGACAGGGAATTCACCCCTCCACTTT
TRBJ2-7 | TRBV20-1 | TRBD2 | NA | CSASSGGGSSYEQYF | TGCAGTGCTAGTTCTGGCGGGGGGAGCTCCTACGAGCAGTACTTC
TRBJ2-3 | TRBV11-2 | NA | NA | CASSSLTGRDTQYF | TGTGCCAGCAGCTCCTTAACGGGGAGAGATACGCAGTATTTT
TRBJ2-5 | TRBV25-1 | NA | NA | CASIRFEGETQYF | TGTGCCAGCATCAGATTCGAAGGGGAGACCCAGTACTTC
TRBJ1-6 | TRBV5-6 | TRBD1 | NA | CASSAHRGSDNSPLHF | TGTGCCAGCAGCGCGCACAGGGGATCCGATAATTCACCCCTCCACTTT
TRBJ2-7 | TRBV2 | TRBD2 | NA | CASSRGGEQYF | TGTGCCAGCAGTCGGGGGGGCGAGCAGTACTTC
TRBJ2-7 | TRBV18 | TRBD1 | NA | CASSPGTGGAYEQYF | TGTGCCAGCTCACCAGGGACAGGGGGAGCCTACGAGCAGTACTTC
TRBJ1-1 | TRBV27 | NA | NA | CASSLSTGVREAFF | TGTGCCAGCAGTTTATCGACCGGGGTCCGAGAAGCTTTCTTT
TRBJ2-5 | TRBV10-3 | NA | once | CAISEGQAETQYF | TGTGCCATCAGTGAGGGACAAGCAGAGACCCAGTACTTC
TRBJ1-2 | TRBV30 | NA | NA | CAWSADPGGGYTF | TGTGCCTGGAGTGCGGACCCCGGGGGGGGCTACACCTTC
TRBJ1-2 | TRBV6-1 | NA | few | CASSEPSREGWNYGYTF | TGTGCCAGCAGTGAACCTTCTCGCGAGGGTTGGAACTATGGCTACACCTTC
TRBJ2-1 | TRBV7-2 | TRBD2 | once | CASISGVIYNEQFF | TGTGCCAGCATAAGCGGGGTGATCTACAATGAGCAGTTCTTC
TRBJ2-5 | TRBV13 | TRBD1 | NA | CASSTRDRGYQQYF | TGTGCCAGCAGCACCCGGGACAGGGGGTACCAGCAGTACTTC
TRBJ2-2 | TRBV5-5 | NA | NA | CASSRGLTTGELFF | TGTGCCAGCAGCCGGGGACTTACCACCGGGGAGCTGTTTTTT